This is a list of T cell receptor beta chains from one sample in a study of blood T cell repertoires in COVID-19. Only in-frame clones appear in the TCRdb table, and some are missing; sequencing was by immunoSEQ multiplex PCR. The sample lists under 20,000 clones, 90% to 95% occurring once. Sequencing was done on a sample of peripheral blood. The origin of the receptors is a human donor in a cohort sampled during active COVID-19. Each CDR3 is given with its conserved first and last residue. Fields, in order: V gene, D gene, clone size, J gene, CDR3 protein, CDR3 DNA. The D gene is left open where the match is weak. Rows may omit the clone size; those that give it use once, few, many or a size class.

v_gene: TRBV11-2
d_gene: .
abundance: .
j_gene: TRBJ2-4
CDR3aa: CASSLKRQPLAKNIQYF
CDR3nt: TGTGCCAGCAGCTTAAAGAGACAACCTTTAGCCAAAAACATTCAGTACTTC

v_gene: TRBV7-9
d_gene: .
abundance: .
j_gene: TRBJ2-7
CDR3aa: CASSLEYYEQYF
CDR3nt: TGTGCCAGCAGCTTAGAATACTACGAGCAGTACTTC

v_gene: TRBV4-3
d_gene: TRBD2
abundance: .
j_gene: TRBJ2-7
CDR3aa: CASSQERGVYEQYF
CDR3nt: TGCGCCAGCAGCCAAGAGCGGGGGGTCTACGAGCAGTACTTC

v_gene: TRBV5-6
d_gene: .
abundance: once
j_gene: TRBJ2-5
CDR3aa: CASSLDQPRETQYF
CDR3nt: TGTGCCAGCAGCTTGGACCAACCCCGGGAGACCCAGTACTTC

v_gene: TRBV19
d_gene: .
abundance: .
j_gene: TRBJ1-5
CDR3aa: CASGRDSNQPQHF
CDR3nt: TGTGCCAGTGGTCGAGATAGCAATCAGCCCCAGCATTTT

v_gene: TRBV19
d_gene: TRBD1
abundance: .
j_gene: TRBJ2-2
CDR3aa: CASSIRQGDPGELFF
CDR3nt: TGTGCCAGTAGTATACGGCAGGGGGATCCCGGGGAGCTGTTTTTT

v_gene: TRBV27
d_gene: TRBD2
abundance: .
j_gene: TRBJ2-1
CDR3aa: CASSFRGLAHMNEQFF
CDR3nt: TGTGCCAGCAGTTTTAGGGGACTAGCGCATATGAATGAGCAGTTCTTC

v_gene: TRBV11-2
d_gene: TRBD2
abundance: once
j_gene: TRBJ2-1
CDR3aa: CASSPSGGARDEQFF
CDR3nt: TGTGCCAGCAGCCCTAGCGGGGGGGCCAGGGATGAGCAGTTCTTC

v_gene: TRBV6-5
d_gene: TRBD2
abundance: .
j_gene: TRBJ2-7
CDR3aa: CASSYLSTSGKNEQYF
CDR3nt: TGTGCCAGCAGTTACCTGTCGACTAGCGGGAAGAACGAGCAGTACTTC

v_gene: TRBV28
d_gene: .
abundance: .
j_gene: TRBJ2-7
CDR3aa: CASSFSHEQYF
CDR3nt: TGTGCCAGCAGTTTCTCCCACGAGCAGTACTTC

v_gene: TRBV5-4
d_gene: TRBD2
abundance: .
j_gene: TRBJ2-1
CDR3aa: CASSPGLAGVNEQFF
CDR3nt: TGTGCCAGCAGCCCGGGACTAGCGGGAGTCAATGAGCAGTTCTTC

v_gene: TRBV13
d_gene: .
abundance: .
j_gene: TRBJ2-7
CDR3aa: CASSSNGYEQYF
CDR3nt: TGTGCCAGCAGCTCGAACGGCTACGAGCAGTACTTC

v_gene: TRBV27
d_gene: TRBD2
abundance: .
j_gene: TRBJ2-3
CDR3aa: CASRRGGPTDTQYF
CDR3nt: TGTGCCAGTCGACGGGGGGGACCCACAGATACGCAGTATTTT

v_gene: TRBV7-9
d_gene: .
abundance: .
j_gene: TRBJ1-1
CDR3aa: CASSSPGKPTEAFF
CDR3nt: TGTGCCAGCAGCTCCCCGGGGAAGCCGACTGAAGCTTTCTTT

v_gene: TRBV2
d_gene: TRBD1
abundance: .
j_gene: TRBJ1-1
CDR3aa: CASGQGRLNTEAFF
CDR3nt: TGTGCCAGCGGACAGGGTAGGTTGAACACTGAAGCTTTCTTT

v_gene: TRBV28
d_gene: TRBD2
abundance: .
j_gene: TRBJ2-1
CDR3aa: CASTPTGTSSYNEQFF
CDR3nt: TGTGCCAGCACCCCCACCGGGACTAGCTCCTACAATGAGCAGTTCTTC

v_gene: TRBV2
d_gene: .
abundance: .
j_gene: TRBJ2-7
CDR3aa: CASSEYRIHEQYF
CDR3nt: TGTGCCAGCAGTGAGTACAGGATACACGAGCAGTACTTC

v_gene: TRBV10-3
d_gene: .
abundance: .
j_gene: TRBJ2-5
CDR3aa: CAIGRDRSFGETQYF
CDR3nt: TGTGCCATCGGGCGGGACAGAAGTTTTGGGGAGACCCAGTACTTC

v_gene: TRBV28
d_gene: .
abundance: .
j_gene: TRBJ1-1
CDR3aa: CASSLYGNTEAFF
CDR3nt: TGTGCCAGCAGTTTATACGGGAACACTGAAGCTTTCTTT

v_gene: TRBV4-2
d_gene: TRBD2
abundance: .
j_gene: TRBJ2-5
CDR3aa: CASSQVGRGALTTQETQYF
CDR3nt: TGTGCCAGCAGCCAAGTGGGGCGGGGGGCCCTAACCACCCAAGAGACCCAGTACTTC

v_gene: TRBV6-5
d_gene: .
abundance: .
j_gene: TRBJ1-5
CDR3aa: CASSYGSNQPQHF
CDR3nt: TGTGCCAGCAGTTACGGCAGCAATCAGCCCCAGCATTTT

v_gene: TRBV19
d_gene: TRBD1
abundance: .
j_gene: TRBJ1-6
CDR3aa: CASSIVQGESPLHF
CDR3nt: TGTGCCAGTAGTATAGTACAGGGGGAGTCACCCCTCCACTTT

v_gene: TRBV19
d_gene: .
abundance: few
j_gene: TRBJ2-1
CDR3aa: CASRKSGGVYNEQFF
CDR3nt: TGTGCCAGTCGAAAAAGCGGAGGGGTTTACAATGAGCAGTTCTTC

v_gene: TRBV18
d_gene: TRBD1
abundance: .
j_gene: TRBJ1-4
CDR3aa: CASSPSGGNEKLFF
CDR3nt: TGTGCCAGCTCACCATCAGGGGGGAATGAAAAACTGTTTTTT